The rows below give T cell receptor beta chains drawn from one sample of a study of monozygotic twins with inflammatory bowel disease. TCRdb re-analyzed the 5' RACE reads; it lists each CDR3 protein once, without DNA. The data include approximately 210,000 distinct CDR3 sequences; the top ten clones carry 7.5% to 9.5%. The source material was blood. Receptor source: a human donor with ulcerative colitis or Crohn's disease, or a healthy co-twin of an affected twin (not recorded which). Each CDR3 is given with its conserved first and last residue.

v_gene	j_gene	CDR3aa
TRBV29-1	TRBJ2-7	CSVIGQGRSYEQYF
TRBV28	TRBJ1-5	CASLGQGPTNQPQHF
TRBV10-3	TRBJ2-5	CAISESGSGLEETQYF
TRBV6-1	TRBJ2-7	CASSRSPPGGREQYF
TRBV24-1	TRBJ2-2	CATSGPFYGELFF
TRBV7-2	TRBJ1-4	CASSLSAQSHEKLFF
TRBV28	TRBJ1-4	CASSQGSTNEKLFF
TRBV12-3/TRBV12-4	TRBJ1-5	CASSLLGYQPQHF
TRBV7-9	TRBJ2-3	CASSRQTGSTDTQYF
TRBV20-1	TRBJ1-2	CSASLGGFYGYTF
TRBV5-1	TRBJ1-6	CASSLGDDHSPLHF
TRBV5-6	TRBJ2-7	CASSFGQGSYEQYF
TRBV29-1	TRBJ2-5	CSGSTSGQETQYF
TRBV7-2	TRBJ2-7	CASSLTPGSYEQYF
TRBV20-1	TRBJ2-5	CSARRQAKETQYF
TRBV5-1	TRBJ2-3	CASSYGGGTDTQYF
TRBV27	TRBJ2-3	CASSPRLAGGPMTDTQYF
TRBV6-5	TRBJ1-1	CASRQGFGAEAFF
TRBV20-1	TRBJ1-1	CSAREGSGRVEAFF
TRBV7-9	TRBJ1-2	CASSLRAANYGYTF
TRBV6-6	TRBJ1-2	CASSYSGDGYTF
TRBV18	TRBJ2-3	CASSPSGRAGDTQYF
TRBV5-1	TRBJ1-5	CASSPWGDGNQPQHF
TRBV7-8	TRBJ2-7	CASSQWTLSTPYEQYF
TRBV4-1	TRBJ1-2	CASSQPRVRSGYTF
TRBV7-9	TRBJ1-1	CASSPLPRGGTEAFF
TRBV11-2	TRBJ2-1	CASSFTSGPNYNEQFF
TRBV11-3	TRBJ1-5	CASEGKGKRNQPQHF
TRBV29-1	TRBJ1-1	CSVLPQTIRSEAFF
TRBV20-1	TRBJ1-5	CSASGSGPQHF
TRBV7-3	TRBJ1-2	CASSLTAGLSDGYTF
TRBV12-3/TRBV12-4	TRBJ2-1	CASSQVRDEQFF
TRBV28	TRBJ2-7	CVSKRGRRYEQYF
TRBV5-1	TRBJ2-3	CASSLAVSGELDTQYF
TRBV11-2	TRBJ2-1	CASSPSGNEQFF
TRBV4-2	TRBJ1-2	CASSQGQQDGYTF
TRBV7-2	TRBJ2-2	CASSLAGASTGELFF
TRBV12-3/TRBV12-4	TRBJ1-2	CASSLRPYGYTF
TRBV5-1	TRBJ2-3	CASSFGTGTDTQYF
TRBV5-4	TRBJ2-3	CASSPATSGRGADTQYF